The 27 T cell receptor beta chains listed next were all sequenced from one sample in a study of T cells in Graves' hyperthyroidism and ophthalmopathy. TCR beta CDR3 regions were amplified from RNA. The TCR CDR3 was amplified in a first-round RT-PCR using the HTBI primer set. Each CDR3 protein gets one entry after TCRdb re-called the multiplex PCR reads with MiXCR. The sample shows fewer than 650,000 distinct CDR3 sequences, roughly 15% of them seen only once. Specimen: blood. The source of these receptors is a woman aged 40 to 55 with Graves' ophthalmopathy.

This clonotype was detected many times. The chain's CDR3 is CASSQGPQGAETQYF. The CDR3 DNA sequence: TGTGCCAGCAGCCAAGGCCCCCAGGGGGCGGAGACCCAGTACTTC. The chain links TRBV3-1 to TRBJ2-5; 8 nucleotides align to TRBD1. V lost 1 base, J lost 5 bases, and 6 bases stayed unmatched. In germline, CDR1 is LGHDT, CDR2 YNNKEL (reference sequence). There are 15 residues in the CDR3.

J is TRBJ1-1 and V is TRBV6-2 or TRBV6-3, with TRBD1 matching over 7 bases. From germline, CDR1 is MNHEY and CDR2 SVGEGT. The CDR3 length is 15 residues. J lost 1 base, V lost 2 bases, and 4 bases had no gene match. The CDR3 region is CASSYRGQRNTEAFF. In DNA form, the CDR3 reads TGTGCCAGCAGTTACCGGGGACAGCGGAACACTGAAGCTTTCTTT.

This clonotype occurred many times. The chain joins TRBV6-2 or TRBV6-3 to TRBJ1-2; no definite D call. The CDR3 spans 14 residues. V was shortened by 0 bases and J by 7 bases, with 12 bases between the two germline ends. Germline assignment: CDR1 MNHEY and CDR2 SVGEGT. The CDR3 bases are TGTGCCAGCAGTTACTCGAGCGGGGAAGCTGGCTACACCTTC. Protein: CASSYSSGEAGYTF.

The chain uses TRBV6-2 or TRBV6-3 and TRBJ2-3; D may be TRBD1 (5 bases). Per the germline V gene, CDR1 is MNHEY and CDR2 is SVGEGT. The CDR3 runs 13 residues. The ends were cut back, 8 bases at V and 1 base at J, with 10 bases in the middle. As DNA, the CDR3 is TGTGCCAGCGCAGGGTTGGGCACAGATACGCAGTATTTT. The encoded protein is CASAGLGTDTQYF.

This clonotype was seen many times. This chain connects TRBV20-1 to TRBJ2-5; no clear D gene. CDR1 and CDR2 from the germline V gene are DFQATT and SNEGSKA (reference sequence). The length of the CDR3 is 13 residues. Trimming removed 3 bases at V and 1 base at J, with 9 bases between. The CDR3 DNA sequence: TGCAGTGCTAGTGACCGGTCCCAAGAGACCCAGTACTTC. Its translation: CSASDRSQETQYF.

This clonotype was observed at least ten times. The CDR3 spells CASSVSGSGTEAFF. The DNA of the CDR3 is TGTGCCAGCAGCGTTAGCGGGAGTGGTACTGAAGCTTTCTTT. The chain uses TRBV5-4 and TRBJ1-1; no definite D call. The CDR3 covers 14 residues. With 4 bases removed from V and 5 bases from J, the gap between germline ends came to 15 bases. CDR1 and CDR2 (germline): SGHNT, YYREEE (reference sequence).

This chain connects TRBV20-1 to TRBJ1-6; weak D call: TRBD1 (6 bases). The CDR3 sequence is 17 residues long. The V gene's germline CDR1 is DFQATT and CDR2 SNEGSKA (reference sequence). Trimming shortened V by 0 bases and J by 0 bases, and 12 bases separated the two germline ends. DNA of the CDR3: TGCAGTGCTAGAGACCGGGACACGAGCTCCTATAATTCACCCCTCCACTTT. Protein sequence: CSARDRDTSSYNSPLHF.

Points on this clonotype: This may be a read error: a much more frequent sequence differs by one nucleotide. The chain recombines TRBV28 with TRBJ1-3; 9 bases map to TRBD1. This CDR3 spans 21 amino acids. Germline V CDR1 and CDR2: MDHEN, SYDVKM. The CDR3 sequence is CASSSSLTGTGNFLSENTIYF. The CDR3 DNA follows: TGTGCCAGCAGTTCTTCCCTCACCGGGACAGGGAATTTCCTCTCTGAAAACACCATATATTTT.

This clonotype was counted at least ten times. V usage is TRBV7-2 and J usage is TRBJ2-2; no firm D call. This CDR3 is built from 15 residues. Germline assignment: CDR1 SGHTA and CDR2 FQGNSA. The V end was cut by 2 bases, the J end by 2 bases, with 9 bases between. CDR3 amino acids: CASSLFFGNTGELFF. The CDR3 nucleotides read TGTGCCAGCAGCTTATTCTTCGGCAACACCGGGGAGCTGTTTTTT. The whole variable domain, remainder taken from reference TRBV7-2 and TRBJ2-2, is GAGVSQSPSNKVTEKGKDVELRCDPISGHTALYWYRQSLGQGLEFLIYFQGNSAPDKSGLPSDRFSAERTGGSVSTLTIQRTQQEDSAVYLCASSLFFGNTGELFFGEGSRLTVL.

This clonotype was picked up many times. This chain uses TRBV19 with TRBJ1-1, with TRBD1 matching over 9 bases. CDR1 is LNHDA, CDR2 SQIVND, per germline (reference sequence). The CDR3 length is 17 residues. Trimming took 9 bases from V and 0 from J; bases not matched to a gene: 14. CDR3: CASRARGTGLMNTEAFF. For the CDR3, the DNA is TGTGCCAGCAGGGCGAGGGGGACAGGGCTCATGAACACTGAAGCTTTCTTT.

This CDR3 is CASSQDYTRIHEQYF. The CDR3 bases are TGTGCCAGCAGCCAAGACTATACTAGAATCCACGAGCAGTACTTC. This chain joins TRBV3-1 and TRBJ2-7, with D possibly TRBD2 on 5 matching bases. V was trimmed by 0 bases and J by 5 bases, leaving 14 bases between them. The CDR3 covers 15 residues. Looked up from germline, CDR1 is LGHDT and CDR2 is YNNKEL (reference sequence).

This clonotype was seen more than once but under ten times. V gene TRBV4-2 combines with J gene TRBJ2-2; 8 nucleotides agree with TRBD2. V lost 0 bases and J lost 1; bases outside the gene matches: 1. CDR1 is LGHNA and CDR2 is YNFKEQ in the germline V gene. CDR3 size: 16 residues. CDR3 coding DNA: TGTGCCAGCAGCCAAGAAAGCGGGAGGAACACCGGGGAGCTGTTTTTT. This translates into CASSQESGRNTGELFF.

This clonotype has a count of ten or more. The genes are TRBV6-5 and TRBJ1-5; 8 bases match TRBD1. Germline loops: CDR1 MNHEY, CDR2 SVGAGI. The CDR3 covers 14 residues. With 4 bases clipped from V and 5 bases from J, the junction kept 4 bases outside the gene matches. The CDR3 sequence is CASSSDREYQPQHF. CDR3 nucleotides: TGTGCCAGCAGTTCGGACAGGGAGTATCAGCCCCAGCATTTT.

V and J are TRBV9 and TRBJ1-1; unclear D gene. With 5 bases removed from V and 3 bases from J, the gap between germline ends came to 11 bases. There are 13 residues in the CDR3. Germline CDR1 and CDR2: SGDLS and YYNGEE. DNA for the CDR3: TGTGCCAGCAGTGGGAAGGTTCACACTGAAGCTTTCTTT. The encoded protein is CASSGKVHTEAFF.

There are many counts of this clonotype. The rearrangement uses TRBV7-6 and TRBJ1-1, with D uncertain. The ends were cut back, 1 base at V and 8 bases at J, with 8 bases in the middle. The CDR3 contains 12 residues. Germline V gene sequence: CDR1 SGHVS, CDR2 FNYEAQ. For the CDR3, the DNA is TGTGCCAGCAGCTTAGTTAACGGGGAAGCTTTCTTT. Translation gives CASSLVNGEAFF.

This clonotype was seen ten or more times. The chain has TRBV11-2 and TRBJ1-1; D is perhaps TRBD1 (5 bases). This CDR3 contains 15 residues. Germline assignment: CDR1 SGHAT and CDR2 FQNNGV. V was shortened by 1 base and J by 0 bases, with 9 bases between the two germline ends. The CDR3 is CASSLGGRMNTEAFF. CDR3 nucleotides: TGTGCCAGCAGCTTAGGGGGCCGTATGAACACTGAAGCTTTCTTT.

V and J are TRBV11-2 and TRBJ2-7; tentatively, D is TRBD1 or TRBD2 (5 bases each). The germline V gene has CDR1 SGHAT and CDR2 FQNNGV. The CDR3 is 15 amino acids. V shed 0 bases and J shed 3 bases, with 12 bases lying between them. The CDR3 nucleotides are TGTGCCAGCAGCTTAGACGGGACCCAGGTCTACGAGCAGTACTTC. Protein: CASSLDGTQVYEQYF.

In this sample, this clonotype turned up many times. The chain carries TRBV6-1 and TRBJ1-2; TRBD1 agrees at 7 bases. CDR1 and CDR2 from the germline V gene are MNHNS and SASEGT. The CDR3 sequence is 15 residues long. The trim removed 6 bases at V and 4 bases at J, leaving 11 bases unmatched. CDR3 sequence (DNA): TGTGCCAGCAGCGACAGACAGGGAGTGGCCTATGGCTACACCTTC. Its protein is CASSDRQGVAYGYTF.

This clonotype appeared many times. CDR3: CASTTGRETQPQHF. CDR3 in DNA: TGTGCCAGCACCACGGGGAGGGAAACCCAGCCCCAGCATTTT. The chain combines TRBV6-2 or TRBV6-3 with TRBJ1-5; D unclear. V dropped 7 bases and J dropped 7 bases, with 17 bases sitting between them. The V gene's germline CDR1 is MNHEY and CDR2 SVGEGT. The CDR3 is 14 amino acids.

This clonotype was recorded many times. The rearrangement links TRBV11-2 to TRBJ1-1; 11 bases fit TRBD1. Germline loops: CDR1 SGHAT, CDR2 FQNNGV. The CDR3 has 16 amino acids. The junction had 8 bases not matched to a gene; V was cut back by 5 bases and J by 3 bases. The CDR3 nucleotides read TGTGCCAGCAGCGCCTGGACAGGGGGCGCGGACACTGAAGCTTTCTTT. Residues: CASSAWTGGADTEAFF.

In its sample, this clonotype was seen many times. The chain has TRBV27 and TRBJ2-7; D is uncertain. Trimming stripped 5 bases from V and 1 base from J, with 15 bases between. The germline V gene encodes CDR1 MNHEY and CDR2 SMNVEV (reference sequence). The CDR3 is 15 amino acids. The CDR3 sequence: CASSVLTPTSYEQYF. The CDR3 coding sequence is TGTGCCAGCAGTGTACTAACCCCTACGTCCTACGAGCAGTACTTC.

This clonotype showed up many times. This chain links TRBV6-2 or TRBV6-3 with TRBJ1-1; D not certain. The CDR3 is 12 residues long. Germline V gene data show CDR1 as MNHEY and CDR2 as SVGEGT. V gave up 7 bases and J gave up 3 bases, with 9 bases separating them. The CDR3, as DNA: TGTGCCAGCACCGACTGGGACACTGAAGCTTTCTTT. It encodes CASTDWDTEAFF.

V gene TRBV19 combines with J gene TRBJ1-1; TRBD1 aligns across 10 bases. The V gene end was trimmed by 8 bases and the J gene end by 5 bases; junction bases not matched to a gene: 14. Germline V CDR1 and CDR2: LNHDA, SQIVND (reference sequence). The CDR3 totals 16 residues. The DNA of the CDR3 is TGTGCCAGTCTCCGGGACAGGGGCCCTAAGACTACTGAAGCTTTCTTT. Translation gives CASLRDRGPKTTEAFF.

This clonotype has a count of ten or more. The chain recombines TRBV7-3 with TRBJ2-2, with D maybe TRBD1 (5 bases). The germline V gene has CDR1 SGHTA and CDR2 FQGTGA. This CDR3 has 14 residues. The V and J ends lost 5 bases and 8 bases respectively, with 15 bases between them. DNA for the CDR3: TGTGCCAGCAGCGTTGGGGCTTATAATGGGGAGCTGTTTTTT. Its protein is CASSVGAYNGELFF.

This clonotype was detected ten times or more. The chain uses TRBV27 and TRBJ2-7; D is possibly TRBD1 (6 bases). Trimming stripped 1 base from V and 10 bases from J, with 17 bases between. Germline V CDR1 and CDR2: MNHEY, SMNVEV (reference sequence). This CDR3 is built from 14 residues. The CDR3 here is CASSLYPRAGDQYF. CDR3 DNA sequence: TGTGCCAGCAGTTTATACCCCCGGGCAGGGGACCAGTACTTC.

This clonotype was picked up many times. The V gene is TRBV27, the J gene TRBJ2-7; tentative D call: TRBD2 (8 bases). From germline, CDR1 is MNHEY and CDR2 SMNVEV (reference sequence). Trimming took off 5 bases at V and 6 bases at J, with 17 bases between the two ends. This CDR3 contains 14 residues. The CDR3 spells CASSIFGRGREQYF. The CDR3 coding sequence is TGTGCCAGCAGTATATTCGGGAGGGGGCGCGAGCAGTACTTC.

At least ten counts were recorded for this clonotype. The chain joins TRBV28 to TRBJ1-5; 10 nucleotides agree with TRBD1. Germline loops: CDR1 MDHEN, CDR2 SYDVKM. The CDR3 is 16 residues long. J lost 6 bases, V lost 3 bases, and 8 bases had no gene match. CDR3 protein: CASSLAGTGERQPQHF. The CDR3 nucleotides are TGTGCCAGCAGTTTGGCTGGGACAGGGGAACGTCAGCCCCAGCATTTT.